What follows are 31 T cell receptor beta chains derived from one specimen sequenced in a study of shared clonotypes between healthy human individuals (dated by TCRdb to 2020 to 2021). The method was the immunoSEQ multiplex PCR assay. Held by TCRdb, this immuneACCESS table contains in-frame sequences only and omits some clones. Under half of the omission traces to an unresolved V gene where checked; the cause of the rest is unknown. The sample table shows more than 1,200,000 clones, and about 98.5% are seen once. The top ten clones comprise 0.36% of the sample. Sequenced input: naive CD4+ T cells sorted from blood. The cell subset or site tag for this specimen amounts to: CD45RA+ positively selected. These receptors were obtained from a man younger than 40 in good health.

For this clone: At the DNA level, this CDR3 is encoded by other sequences in the same sample as well. The chain uses TRBV13 and TRBJ2-7; TRBD2 agrees at 8 bases. The CDR3 totals 14 residues. In germline, CDR1 is PRHDT, CDR2 FYEKMQ (reference sequence). J was trimmed by 7 bases and V by 4 bases; bases with no gene match: 9. CDR3 DNA: TGTGCCAGCAGCTCCCGGACTAGCTTAGGGGAGCAGTACTTC. Amino acid sequence: CASSSRTSLGEQYF.

The chain uses TRBV5-8 and TRBJ2-1; D might be TRBD2 (6 bases). The V and J ends lost 4 bases and 6 bases respectively, with 17 bases between them. In germline, CDR1 is SGHTS, CDR2 YDEGEE. The CDR3 contains 15 residues. In DNA, the CDR3 is TGTGCCAGCAGCACTCTGACGGGAGTGGCCAATGAGCAGTTCTTC. Its translation is CASSTLTGVANEQFF. Complete variable domain (other parts from reference TRBV5-8 and TRBJ2-1): EAGVTQSPTHLIKTRGQQATLRCSPISGHTSVYWYQQALGLGLQFLLWYDEGEERNRGNFPPRFSGRQFPNYSSELNVNALELEDSALYLCASSTLTGVANEQFFGPGTRLTVL.

The rearrangement uses TRBV15 and TRBJ2-6, with 7 bases lining up with TRBD2. V shed 1 base, J shed 0 bases, and the junction held 6 bases outside the gene matches. CDR3 length equals 18 residues. Germline CDR1 LNHNV, CDR2 YYDKDF (reference sequence). In nucleotides, the CDR3 is TGTGCCACCAGCAGAGGCGGGAGCCTTCGCTCTGGGGCCAACGTCCTGACTTTC. Translation: CATSRGGSLRSGANVLTF.

The chain joins TRBV5-1 to TRBJ2-3; D remains ambiguous. This CDR3 is 13 amino acids long. V was clipped by 4 bases and J by 2 bases, with 8 bases between them. Germline V gene data show CDR1 as SGHRS and CDR2 as YFSETQ. This CDR3 is CASSRQDTDTQYF. The CDR3 bases are TGCGCCAGCAGCAGGCAGGACACAGATACGCAGTATTTT. Full variable domain (rest looked up from reference TRBV5-1 and TRBJ2-3): KAGVTQTPRYLIKTRGQQVTLSCSPISGHRSVSWYQQTPGQGLQFLFEYFSETQRNKGNFPGRFSGRQFSNSRSEMNVSTLELGDSALYLCASSRQDTDTQYFGPGTRLTVL.

The chain links TRBV28 to TRBJ1-2; no clear D. This CDR3 has 14 residues. Germline V gene sequence: CDR1 MDHEN, CDR2 SYDVKM. V lost 5 bases and J 4 bases, leaving 14 bases between the germline ends. The CDR3 DNA reads as TGTGCCAGCAGTCGGGTAAAGGGCGGCTATGGCTACACCTTC. Its protein product is CASSRVKGGYGYTF.

V is TRBV19 and J is TRBJ1-3, with TRBD1 as a possible D gene (6 bases). The CDR3 sequence is 15 residues long. Trimming left V 7 bases short and J 0 bases short, with 13 bases between. Per the germline V gene, CDR1 is LNHDA and CDR2 is SQIVND (reference sequence). The CDR3, as DNA: TGTGCCAGTAAAACGACAGGCAGCTCTGGAAACACCATATATTTT. As protein: CASKTTGSSGNTIYF.

CDR3 protein: CASSARATEAFF. CDR3 bases: TGTGCCAGCAGTGCCAGGGCTACTGAAGCTTTCTTT. The chain joins TRBV2 to TRBJ1-1; tentative D call: TRBD1 (5 bases). CDR1 SNHLY and CDR2 FYNNEI come from the germline V gene. The V and J ends lost 4 bases and 5 bases respectively, with 8 bases between them. The CDR3 has 12 amino acids.

This clone was recorded once. J is TRBJ2-7 and V is TRBV28; D may be TRBD1 (5 bases). V shed 7 bases and J shed 1 base, with 14 bases lying between them. The CDR3 contains 14 residues. From germline, CDR1 is MDHEN and CDR2 SYDVKM. The CDR3 bases are TGTGCCAGCATCCCCGGGTCAGGGTCCTACGAGCAGTACTTC. Translation gives CASIPGSGSYEQYF.

The chain couples TRBV6-6 to TRBJ1-2; D is uncertain. V gave up 7 bases and J gave up 1 base, with 13 bases separating them. In germline, CDR1 is MNHNY, CDR2 SVGAGI (reference sequence). The CDR3 contains 14 residues. The CDR3: CASTTLNNNYGYTF. As DNA, the CDR3 is TGTGCCAGCACCACCTTGAACAATAACTATGGCTACACCTTC.

This chain uses TRBV29-1 with TRBJ2-2; 11 nucleotides line up with TRBD2. Looked up from germline, CDR1 is SQVTM and CDR2 is ANQGSEA. Unmatched junction bases numbered 5, after V lost 5 bases and J lost 3 bases. This CDR3 spans 15 amino acids. CDR3 in amino acids: CSVPLAGGDTGELFF. Written as DNA, the CDR3 is TGCAGCGTTCCCCTAGCGGGAGGAGACACCGGGGAGCTGTTTTTT.

The genes are TRBV18 and TRBJ2-1; 7 nucleotides match TRBD2. The CDR3 runs to 17 residues. Losses at the gene ends were 6 bases for V and 2 bases for J; bases not matched to a gene: 13. CDR1 KGHSH and CDR2 LQKENI come from the germline V gene. CDR3 bases: TGTGCCAGCTCGCCAGCCGGGCTAGCGGAGCCCTACAATGAGCAGTTCTTC. Translating gives CASSPAGLAEPYNEQFF.

The chain employs TRBV28 and TRBJ2-7, with 7 nucleotides matching TRBD1. Trimming at V came to 6 bases and at J to 3 bases, leaving 8 bases not matched to a gene. Looked up from germline, CDR1 is MDHEN and CDR2 is SYDVKM. This CDR3 has 14 residues. CDR3 residues: CASSLDRVFYEQYF. CDR3 bases: TGTGCCAGCAGCCTTGACAGGGTTTTCTACGAGCAGTACTTC.

The chain joins TRBV5-1 to TRBJ2-2; the match to TRBD2 covers 10 bases. The V gene's germline CDR1 is SGHRS and CDR2 YFSETQ. This CDR3 is 16 amino acids long. Losses at the gene ends were 2 bases for V and 4 bases for J; bases not matched to a gene: 5. This CDR3 is CASSFLAGVTTGELFF. CDR3 nucleotide sequence: TGCGCCAGCAGCTTTCTAGCGGGAGTTACCACCGGGGAGCTGTTTTTT.

V and J are TRBV11-2 and TRBJ1-2, with D perhaps TRBD1 (5 bases). Trimming took off 3 bases at V and 8 bases at J, with 13 bases between the two ends. Germline V CDR1 and CDR2: SGHAT, FQNNGV. The CDR3 contains 13 residues. The CDR3 sequence is CASSFRDRGGYTF. The DNA for the CDR3 is TGTGCCAGCAGCTTCAGGGATCGGGGAGGCTACACCTTC.

The chain joins TRBV7-3 to TRBJ1-2, with 8 bases matching TRBD1. Germline-derived CDR1 and CDR2 are SGHTA and FQGTGA. V shed 5 bases and J 7 bases; nucleotides not matched to a gene: 3. The CDR3 runs to 12 residues. CDR3 loop: CASSPGQGGYTF. CDR3 nucleotide sequence: TGTGCCAGCAGCCCCGGACAGGGTGGCTACACCTTC.

V and J are TRBV29-1 and TRBJ2-7, with D possibly being TRBD1 (5 bases). Per the germline V gene, CDR1 is SQVTM and CDR2 is ANQGSEA. The CDR3 loop spans 14 amino acids. The V end was cut by 6 bases, the J end by 2 bases, with 17 bases between. The CDR3 protein is CSVGKGPPTYEQYF. The CDR3 DNA sequence: TGCAGCGTGGGAAAGGGGCCCCCCACCTACGAGCAGTACTTC.

The chain couples TRBV11-2 to TRBJ2-1; TRBD2 might be the D (5 bases). Germline CDR1 SGHAT, CDR2 FQNNGV. V lost 5 bases to trimming and J lost 6 bases, with 17 bases between them. The CDR3 totals 15 residues. CDR3 residues: CASSPSGIFINEQFF. CDR3 sequence (DNA): TGTGCCAGCAGCCCCTCGGGAATCTTCATCAATGAGCAGTTCTTC.

This chain connects TRBV29-1 to TRBJ2-7, with 13 bases matching TRBD2. There are 12 residues in the CDR3. J gave up 6 bases and V 7 bases, and 3 bases lay outside the gene matches. Germline V gives CDR1 SQVTM, CDR2 ANQGSEA. CDR3 sequence reads: CSGLAGGLEQYF. The CDR3 region has the DNA TGCAGCGGACTAGCGGGAGGACTCGAGCAGTACTTC.

The chain has TRBV2 and TRBJ1-1; D might be TRBD1 (6 bases). Germline V gene lookup returns CDR1 SNHLY and CDR2 FYNNEI. The CDR3 length is 12 residues. The CDR3 is CGGGPRGTEAFF. The CDR3 region has the DNA TGTGGGGGCGGACCGAGGGGGACTGAAGCTTTCTTT.

This chain connects TRBV7-2 to TRBJ2-1; TRBD2 aligns across 8 bases. V dropped 3 bases and J dropped 7; count of bases not matched to a gene: 5. CDR1 is SGHTA and CDR2 is FQGNSA in the germline V gene. The CDR3 sequence is 14 residues long. The CDR3 DNA reads TGTGCCAGCAGCTTCGGAGCGGGAGATAATGAGCAGTTCTTC. The encoded protein is CASSFGAGDNEQFF.

This chain links TRBV29-1 with TRBJ2-1; D is unresolved. Germline V gives CDR1 SQVTM, CDR2 ANQGSEA. V was pared by 1 base and J by 15 bases, with 13 bases between. CDR3 size: 11 residues. The CDR3 nucleotides are TGCAGCGTTGAAGGGGGTGGGAAATGGTTCTTC. It specifies CSVEGGGKWFF.

This chain uses TRBV4-3 with TRBJ1-2; 7 bases align to TRBD1. The V gene's germline CDR1 is LGHNA and CDR2 YSLEER. V dropped 1 base and J dropped 4; count of bases not matched to a gene: 9. The CDR3 spans 16 residues. Here the CDR3 reads CASSQGSRGGRYGYTF. The CDR3 nucleotides are TGCGCCAGCAGCCAAGGCAGCAGGGGGGGGCGCTATGGCTACACCTTC.

This clone was recorded only once. The chain carries TRBV18 and TRBJ2-1; 9 bases are a match to TRBD2. The trim removed 3 bases at V and 2 bases at J, leaving 2 bases unmatched. Germline-derived CDR1 and CDR2 are KGHSH and LQKENI. The CDR3 runs 15 residues. The CDR3 reads CASSPASGTYNEQFF. CDR3 nucleotides: TGTGCCAGCTCACCGGCTAGCGGGACCTACAATGAGCAGTTCTTC.

V usage is TRBV28 and J usage is TRBJ1-5; D remains ambiguous. Germline V gene lookup returns CDR1 MDHEN and CDR2 SYDVKM. This CDR3 comprises 12 residues. Deletions cut 7 bases from V and 8 bases from J, with 12 bases between. The CDR3, as DNA: TGTGCCAGCATAGGTACATACGAGCCCCAGCATTTT. It specifies CASIGTYEPQHF.

This chain uses TRBV10-3 with TRBJ2-1, with D tentatively TRBD1 (5 bases). Germline values: CDR1 ENHRY, CDR2 SYGVKD. Trimming pared 5 bases from V and 0 bases from J, leaving 8 bases between. The CDR3 has 14 residues. DNA of the CDR3: TGTGCCATCAGTCAAACAGGCTCCTACAATGAGCAGTTCTTC. It is translated as CAISQTGSYNEQFF.

The chain links TRBV11-2 to TRBJ1-1, with a weak D call TRBD1 (6 bases). V lost 1 base, J lost 4 bases, and 16 bases lay in between. This CDR3 region has 16 residues. The germline V gene encodes CDR1 SGHAT and CDR2 FQNNGV. The CDR3 DNA reads TGTGCCAGCAGCTTAGTTCCCCCGAGGGGGGCCACTGAAGCTTTCTTT. It encodes CASSLVPPRGATEAFF.

The J gene is TRBJ1-4, the V gene TRBV25-1; a possible D gene is TRBD1 (5 bases). V dropped 1 base and J dropped 7 bases, with 13 bases sitting between them. The CDR3 totals 15 residues. CDR1 is MGHDK, CDR2 SYGVNS, per germline. The CDR3 sequence: CASSESQGRGEKLFF. In nucleotides, the CDR3 is TGTGCCAGCAGTGAATCTCAGGGCCGGGGTGAAAAACTGTTTTTT.

The chain is built from TRBV11-2 and TRBJ2-7, with D tentatively TRBD1 (5 bases). The CDR3 is made up of 15 amino acids. Trimming took off 5 bases at V and 4 bases at J, with 18 bases between the two ends. The germline CDR1 and CDR2 sequences are SGHAT and FQNNGV. The DNA for the CDR3 is TGTGCCAGCAGCCAACTTCAGGGCACAATTTACGAGCAGTACTTC. As protein: CASSQLQGTIYEQYF.

This chain uses TRBV28 with TRBJ2-5; maybe TRBD2 (6 bases). Per germline, CDR1 MDHEN and CDR2 SYDVKM. V gave up 6 bases and J gave up 3 bases, with 17 bases separating them. The length of the CDR3 is 15 residues. As DNA, the CDR3 is TGTGCCAGCAGCGAACGAGGACTACCGGAAGAGACCCAGTACTTC. Translation: CASSERGLPEETQYF.

In nucleotides, the CDR3 is TGCAGCGCTCCCCGACTAGCGGGAGCCCCCGGGGAGCTGTTTTTT. Residues: CSAPRLAGAPGELFF. The rearrangement links TRBV29-1 to TRBJ2-2; 12 bases map to TRBD2. This CDR3 spans 15 amino acids. The ends lost 7 bases at V and 6 bases at J; junction bases unmatched: 9. Germline V CDR1 and CDR2: SQVTM, ANQGSEA.

The chain combines TRBV11-3 with TRBJ1-1; D perhaps matches TRBD1 (6 bases). There are 15 residues in the CDR3. Between the trimmed V and J ends, which lost 0 bases and 1 base, there was a span of 9 bases. CDR1 is SGHNT and CDR2 is YENEEA in the germline V gene. The CDR3 region is CASSLDGGRNTEAFF. The CDR3 region has the DNA TGTGCCAGCAGCTTAGATGGGGGCCGGAACACTGAAGCTTTCTTT.